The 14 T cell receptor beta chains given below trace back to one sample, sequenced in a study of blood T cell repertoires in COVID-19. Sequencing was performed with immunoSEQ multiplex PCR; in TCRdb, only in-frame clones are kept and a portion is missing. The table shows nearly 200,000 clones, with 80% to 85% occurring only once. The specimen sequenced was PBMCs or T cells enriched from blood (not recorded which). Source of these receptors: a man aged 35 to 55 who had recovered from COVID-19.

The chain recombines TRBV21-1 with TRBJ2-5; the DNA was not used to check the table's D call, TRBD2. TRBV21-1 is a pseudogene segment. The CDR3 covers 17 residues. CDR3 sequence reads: CASSKERTSGGQGTQYF. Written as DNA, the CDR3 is TGTGCCAGCAGCAAGGAACGGACTAGCGGGGGGCAAGGGACCCAGTACTTC.

CDR3 region: CASGGRRYGYTF. The CDR3 coding sequence is TGTGCCAGCGGAGGCAGAAGATATGGCTACACCTTC. V and J are TRBV12-3 or TRBV12-4 and TRBJ1-2, with D hard to call. CDR3 length equals 12 residues. Trimming took off 8 bases at V and 5 bases at J, with 12 bases between the two ends.

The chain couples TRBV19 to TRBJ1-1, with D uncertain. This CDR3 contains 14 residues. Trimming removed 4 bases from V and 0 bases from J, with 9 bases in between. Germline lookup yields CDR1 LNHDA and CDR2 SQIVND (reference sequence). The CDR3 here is CASSRDQVNTEAFF. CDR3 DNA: TGTGCCAGTAGTAGAGACCAGGTGAACACTGAAGCTTTCTTT.

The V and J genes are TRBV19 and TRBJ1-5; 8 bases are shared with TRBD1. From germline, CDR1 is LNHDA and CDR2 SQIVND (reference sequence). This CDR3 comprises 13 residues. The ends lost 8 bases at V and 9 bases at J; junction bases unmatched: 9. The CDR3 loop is CASRSGGEWPQHF. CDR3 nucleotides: TGTGCCAGTCGGTCAGGGGGCGAGTGGCCCCAGCATTTT.

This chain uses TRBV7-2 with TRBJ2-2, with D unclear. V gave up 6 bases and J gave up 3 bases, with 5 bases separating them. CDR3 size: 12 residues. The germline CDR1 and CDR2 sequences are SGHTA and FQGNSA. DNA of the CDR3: TGTGCCAGCAGTTTCTACACCGGGGAGCTGTTTTTT. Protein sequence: CASSFYTGELFF.

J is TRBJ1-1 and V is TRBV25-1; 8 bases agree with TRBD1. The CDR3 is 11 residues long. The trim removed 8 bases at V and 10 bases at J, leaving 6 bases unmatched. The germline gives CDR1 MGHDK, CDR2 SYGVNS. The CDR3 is CASHRQGRAFF. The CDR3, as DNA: TGTGCCAGCCATAGACAGGGGAGAGCTTTCTTT. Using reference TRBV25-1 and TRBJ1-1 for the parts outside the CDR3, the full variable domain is EADIYQTPRYLVIGTGKKITLECSQTMGHDKMYWYQQDPGMELHLIHYSYGVNSTEKGDLSSESTVSRIRTEHFPLTLESARPSHTSQYLCASHRQGRAFFGQGTRLTVV.

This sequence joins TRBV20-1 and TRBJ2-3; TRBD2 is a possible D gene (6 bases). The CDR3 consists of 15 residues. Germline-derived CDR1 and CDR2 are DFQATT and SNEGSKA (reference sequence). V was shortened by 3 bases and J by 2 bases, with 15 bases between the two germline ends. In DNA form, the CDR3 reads TGCAGTGCTAGTAGCGGTTTGGTAGCCACAGATACGCAGTATTTT. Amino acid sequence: CSASSGLVATDTQYF.

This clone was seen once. CDR3 loop: CSVDGGASADTQYF. Here the CDR3 DNA reads TGCAGCGTTGACGGGGGGGCCTCCGCAGATACGCAGTATTTT. This chain connects TRBV29-1 to TRBJ2-3; 8 bases agree with TRBD2. The CDR3 sequence is 14 residues long. The V gene end was trimmed by 3 bases and the J gene end by 4 bases; junction bases not matched to a gene: 6. CDR1 SQVTM and CDR2 ANQGSEA come from the germline V gene.

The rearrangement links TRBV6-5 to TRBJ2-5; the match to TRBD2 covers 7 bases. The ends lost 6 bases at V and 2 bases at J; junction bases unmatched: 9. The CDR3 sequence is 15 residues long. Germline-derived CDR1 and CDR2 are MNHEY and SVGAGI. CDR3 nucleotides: TGTGCCAGCAGACTCGGGACTACCCATCAAGAGACCCAGTACTTC. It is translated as CASRLGTTHQETQYF.

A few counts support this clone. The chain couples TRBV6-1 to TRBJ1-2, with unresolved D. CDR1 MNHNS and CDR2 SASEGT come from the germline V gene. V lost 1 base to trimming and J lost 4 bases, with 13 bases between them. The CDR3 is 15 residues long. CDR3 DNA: TGTGCCAGCAGTGAAGGAACCCTTGAACTCTATGGCTACACCTTC. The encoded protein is CASSEGTLELYGYTF.

The CDR3 bases are TGCGCCAGCAGCCAAGAGGGGATGAGGGCGGGCTACTATGGCTACACCTTC. It yields the protein CASSQEGMRAGYYGYTF. The rearrangement uses TRBV4-3 and TRBJ1-2, with D unclear. The CDR3 loop spans 17 amino acids. Germline V gene sequence: CDR1 LGHNA, CDR2 YSLEER. V lost 0 bases and J lost 3, with 17 bases in between.

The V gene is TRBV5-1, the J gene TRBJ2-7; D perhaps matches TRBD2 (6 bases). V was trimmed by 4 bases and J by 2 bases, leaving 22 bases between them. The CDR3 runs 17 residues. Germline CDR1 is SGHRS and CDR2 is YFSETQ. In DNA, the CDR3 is TGCGCCAGCAGCGCCGTCCCGGGTATGGGGGGAACCTACGAGCAGTACTTC. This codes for CASSAVPGMGGTYEQYF.

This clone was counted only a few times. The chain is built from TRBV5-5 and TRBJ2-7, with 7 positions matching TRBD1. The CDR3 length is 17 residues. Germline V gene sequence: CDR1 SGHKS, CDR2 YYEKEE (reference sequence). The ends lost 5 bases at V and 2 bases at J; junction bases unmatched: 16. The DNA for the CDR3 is TGTGCCAGCAGTCCCGCACCCGGTGGCCAGGGGGCCTACGAGCAGTACTTC. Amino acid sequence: CASSPAPGGQGAYEQYF.

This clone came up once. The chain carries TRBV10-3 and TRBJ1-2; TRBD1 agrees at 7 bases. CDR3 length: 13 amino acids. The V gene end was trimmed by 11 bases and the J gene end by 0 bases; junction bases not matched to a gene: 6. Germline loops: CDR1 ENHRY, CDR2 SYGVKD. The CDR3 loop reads CAVSTGTNYGYTF. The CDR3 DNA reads TGTGCCGTCTCGACAGGGACTAACTATGGCTACACCTTC.